Below are 7 T cell receptor beta chains sequenced from a single sample in a study of tumor-infiltrating lymphocytes in primary liver carcinoma. The source material, about 18-33 mg of unsorted bulk tissue, was used to co-extract RNA and DNA. From roughly 0.5 ug total RNA, TCR beta cDNA was generated with a primer in the constant region. Investigators got TCR beta libraries out of three nested multiplex PCR rounds, done with slightly modified ARM-PCR. For approximately 10 cycles apiece, the opening two PCR rounds ran with TRBV1-TRBV30 forward primers and a C-beta reverse primer. From the multiplex PCR reads, TCRdb called clonotypes with MiXCR, one entry per CDR3 protein. Of under 90,000 distinct CDR3 sequences listed, 72% are singletons. Sequencing was done on a sample of liver tumor tissue from sampling region 1. Subset meaning: tumor region T1, superior pole. These receptors came from a man aged 40-49 years with primary liver carcinoma and hepatitis B virus infection.

This clonotype appeared a few times. A single base separates this from a much larger clone, so it may be a read error. V gene TRBV6-6 combines with J gene TRBJ1-2; 8 bases line up with TRBD1. This CDR3 has 16 amino acids. Germline CDR1 is MNHNY and CDR2 is SVGAGI (reference sequence). The CDR3 DNA is TGTGCCAGCAGTTACTCGGCAGGGGGCGATAACTGTGGCTACACCTTC. It is translated as CASSYSAGGDNCGYTF.

As for this clonotype: A much larger clonotype is one base distant, so this may be a read error. The rearrangement links TRBV5-1 to TRBJ1-1; unclear D gene. Trimming took off 7 bases at V and 0 bases at J, with 7 bases between the two ends. The CDR3 totals 12 residues. Germline CDR1 is SGHRS and CDR2 is YFSETQ. DNA of the CDR3: TGCGCCAGCGGGTTAGTGAACACTGAAGCTTTCTTT. Amino acids: CASGLVNTEAFF.

On this clonotype: A junction boundary mismatches the germline segment, possibly from a read error. V usage is TRBV6-5 and J usage is TRBJ2-6, with D maybe TRBD1 (5 bases). The CDR3 totals 15 residues. Germline lookup yields CDR1 MNHEY and CDR2 SVGAGI. As DNA, the CDR3 is TGTGCCAGCACCAACCGTCACTCTGGGGCCAACGTCCTAACTTTC. Encoded protein: CASTNRHSGANVLTF.

This clonotype was seen a single time. This sequence may be a read error, since a much larger clone differs from it by one base. The gene calls are TRBV24-1 and TRBJ1-2; no firm D call. The CDR3 extends over 11 amino acids. Germline CDR1 reads KGHDR; CDR2 reads SFDVKD. The CDR3 region has the DNA TGTGGCACCAGTGATTTAGATGGCTACACCTTC. It encodes CGTSDLDGYTF.

Remarks on this clonotype: A much larger clone lies one base from this, so it may be a read error. This rearrangement joins TRBV5-1 to TRBJ1-1; no definite D call. This CDR3 is built from 16 residues. Germline V gene sequence: CDR1 SGHRS, CDR2 YFSETQ. CDR3 protein: CAGSLAVGQLNTEAFF. The CDR3 DNA reads as TGCGCCGGCAGCTTGGCGGTCGGGCAGCTGAACACTGAAGCTTTCTTT.

This clonotype was seen repeatedly, ten times or more. J is TRBJ2-7 and V is TRBV13; no firm D call. Trimming removed 5 bases at V and 3 bases at J, with 5 bases between. Germline assignment: CDR1 PRHDT and CDR2 FYEKMQ (reference sequence). The CDR3 runs 11 residues. The CDR3 bases are TGTGCCAGCAGCCTCTTCTACGAGCAGTACTTC. Amino acid sequence: CASSLFYEQYF.

V gene TRBV6-2 or TRBV6-3 combines with J gene TRBJ2-3; D is unclear. V dropped 9 bases and J dropped 4 bases, with 17 bases sitting between them. The germline V gene has CDR1 MNHEY and CDR2 SVGEGT. The CDR3 runs 14 residues. CDR3 DNA sequence: TGTGCCAGTACTCCAGCCTTAAGGTCAGATACGCAGTATTTT. Translating gives CASTPALRSDTQYF.